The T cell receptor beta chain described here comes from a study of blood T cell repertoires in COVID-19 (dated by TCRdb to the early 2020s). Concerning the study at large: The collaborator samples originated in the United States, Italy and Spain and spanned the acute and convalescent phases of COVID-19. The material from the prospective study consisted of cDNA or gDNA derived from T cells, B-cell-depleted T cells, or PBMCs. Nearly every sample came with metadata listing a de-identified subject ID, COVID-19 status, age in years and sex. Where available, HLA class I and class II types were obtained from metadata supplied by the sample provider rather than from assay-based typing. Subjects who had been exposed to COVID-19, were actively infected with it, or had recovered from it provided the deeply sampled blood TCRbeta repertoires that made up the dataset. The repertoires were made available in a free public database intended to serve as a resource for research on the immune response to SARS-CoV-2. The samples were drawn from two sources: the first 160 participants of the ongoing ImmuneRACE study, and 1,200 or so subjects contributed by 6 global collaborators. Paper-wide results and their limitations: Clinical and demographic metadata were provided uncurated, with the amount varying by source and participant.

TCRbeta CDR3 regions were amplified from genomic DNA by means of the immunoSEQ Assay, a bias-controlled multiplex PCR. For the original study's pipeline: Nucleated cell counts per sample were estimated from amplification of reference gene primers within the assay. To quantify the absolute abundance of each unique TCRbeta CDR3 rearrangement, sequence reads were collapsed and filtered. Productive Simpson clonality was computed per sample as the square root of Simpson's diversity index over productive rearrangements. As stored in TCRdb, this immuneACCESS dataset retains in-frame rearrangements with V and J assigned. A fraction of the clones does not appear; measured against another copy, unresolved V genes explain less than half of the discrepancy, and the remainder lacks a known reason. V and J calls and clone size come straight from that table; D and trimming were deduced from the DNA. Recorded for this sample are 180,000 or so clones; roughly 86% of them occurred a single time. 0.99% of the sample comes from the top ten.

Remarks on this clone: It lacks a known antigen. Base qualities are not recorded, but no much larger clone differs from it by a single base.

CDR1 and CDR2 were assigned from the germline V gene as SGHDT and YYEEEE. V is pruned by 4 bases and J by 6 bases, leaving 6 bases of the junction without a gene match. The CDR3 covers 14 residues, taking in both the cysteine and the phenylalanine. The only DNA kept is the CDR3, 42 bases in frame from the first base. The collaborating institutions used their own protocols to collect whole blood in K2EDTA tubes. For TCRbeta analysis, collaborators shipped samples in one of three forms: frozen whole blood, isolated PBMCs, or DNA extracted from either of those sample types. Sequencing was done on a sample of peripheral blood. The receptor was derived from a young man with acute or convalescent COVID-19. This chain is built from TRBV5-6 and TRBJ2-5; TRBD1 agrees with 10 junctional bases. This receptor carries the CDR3 CASSGGQGEKTQYF. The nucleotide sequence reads TGTGCCAGCAGCGGAGGACAGGGGGAGAAGACCCAGTACTTC.